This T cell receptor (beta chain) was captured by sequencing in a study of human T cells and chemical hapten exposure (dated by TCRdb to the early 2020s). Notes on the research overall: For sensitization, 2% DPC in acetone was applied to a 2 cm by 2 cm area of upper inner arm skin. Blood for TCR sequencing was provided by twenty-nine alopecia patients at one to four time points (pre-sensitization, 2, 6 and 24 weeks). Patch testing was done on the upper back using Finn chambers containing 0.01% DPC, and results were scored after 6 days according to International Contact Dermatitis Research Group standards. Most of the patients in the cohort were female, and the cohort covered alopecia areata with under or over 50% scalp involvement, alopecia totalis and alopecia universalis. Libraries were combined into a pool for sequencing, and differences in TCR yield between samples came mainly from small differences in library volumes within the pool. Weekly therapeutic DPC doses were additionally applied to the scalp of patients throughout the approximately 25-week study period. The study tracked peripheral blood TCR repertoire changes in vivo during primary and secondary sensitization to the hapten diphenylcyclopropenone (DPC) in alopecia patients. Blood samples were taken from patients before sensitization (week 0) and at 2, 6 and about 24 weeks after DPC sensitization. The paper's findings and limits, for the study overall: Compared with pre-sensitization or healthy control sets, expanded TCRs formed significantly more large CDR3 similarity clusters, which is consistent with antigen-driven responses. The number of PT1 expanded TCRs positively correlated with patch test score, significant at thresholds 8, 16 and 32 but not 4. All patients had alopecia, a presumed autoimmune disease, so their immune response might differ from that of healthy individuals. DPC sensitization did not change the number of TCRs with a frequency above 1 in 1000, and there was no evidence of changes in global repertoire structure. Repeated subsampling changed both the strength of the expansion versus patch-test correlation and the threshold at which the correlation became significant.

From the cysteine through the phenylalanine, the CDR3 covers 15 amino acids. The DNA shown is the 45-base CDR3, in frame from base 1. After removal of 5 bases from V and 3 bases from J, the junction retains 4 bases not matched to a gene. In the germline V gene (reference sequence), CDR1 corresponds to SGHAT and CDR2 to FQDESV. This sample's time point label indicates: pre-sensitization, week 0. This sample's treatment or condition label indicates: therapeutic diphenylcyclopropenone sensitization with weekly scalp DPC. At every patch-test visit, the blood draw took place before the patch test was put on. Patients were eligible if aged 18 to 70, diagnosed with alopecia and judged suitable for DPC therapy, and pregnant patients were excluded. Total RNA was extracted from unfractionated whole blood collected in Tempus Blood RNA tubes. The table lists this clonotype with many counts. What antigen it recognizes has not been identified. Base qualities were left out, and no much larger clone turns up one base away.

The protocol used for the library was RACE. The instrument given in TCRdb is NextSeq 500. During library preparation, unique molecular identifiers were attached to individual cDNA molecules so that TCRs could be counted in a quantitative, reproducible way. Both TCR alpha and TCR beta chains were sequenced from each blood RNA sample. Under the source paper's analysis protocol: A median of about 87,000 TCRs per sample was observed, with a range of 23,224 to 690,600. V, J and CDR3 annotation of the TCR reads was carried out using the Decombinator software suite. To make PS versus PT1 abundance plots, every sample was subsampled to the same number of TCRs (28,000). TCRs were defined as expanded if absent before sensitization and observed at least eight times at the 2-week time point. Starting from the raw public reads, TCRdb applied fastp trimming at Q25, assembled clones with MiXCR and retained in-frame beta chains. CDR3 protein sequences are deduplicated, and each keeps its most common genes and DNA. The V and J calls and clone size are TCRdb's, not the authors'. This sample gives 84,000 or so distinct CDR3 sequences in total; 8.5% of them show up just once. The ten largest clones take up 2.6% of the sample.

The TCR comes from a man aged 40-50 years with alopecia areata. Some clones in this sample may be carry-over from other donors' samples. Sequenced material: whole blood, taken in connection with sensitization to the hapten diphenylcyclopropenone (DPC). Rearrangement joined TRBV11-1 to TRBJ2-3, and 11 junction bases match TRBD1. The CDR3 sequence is CASSPGQGATDTQYF. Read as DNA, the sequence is TGTGCCAGCAGCCCCGGACAGGGGGCGACAGATACGCAGTATTTT.